There are many counts of the clone carrying this T cell receptor (beta chain). Its antigen is as yet unknown. With 10-nucleotide random UMIs included, cDNA was synthesized by 5'RACE. TCRdb re-called the 5' RACE reads with MiXCR, one entry per CDR3 protein. The profile shows around 130,000 distinct CDR3 sequences, roughly 3.2% of them singletons. The data were obtained in a study of neurological immune-mediated disorders. General study results and limits: According to phylogenetic grouping, one related-CDR3 cluster, a possible signature, contained the repertoires of 18 of 34 multiple sclerosis patients.

The material sequenced was PBMCs. This sequence originates from a woman between 25 and 40 years old with multiple sclerosis.

The CDR3, as DNA: TGTGCCAGCAGCTTAGGGGGACAGGGTTACCACGAGCAGTACTTC. It codes for CASSLGGQGYHEQYF. V is TRBV13 and J is TRBJ2-7; 9 nucleotides align to TRBD1. CDR1 and CDR2 (germline): PRHDT, FYEKMQ (reference sequence). Losses at the gene ends were 0 bases for V and 5 bases for J; bases not matched to a gene: 5. The length of the CDR3 is 15 residues.